Following are 14 T cell receptor beta chains from one sample sequenced in a study of blood T cell repertoires in COVID-19. The protocol was immunoSEQ multiplex PCR, while the TCRdb copy is restricted to in-frame clones and leaves out a portion. The sample yields 100,000 to 150,000 clones, approximately 86% seen once. Input material: peripheral blood. These receptors all come from a human donor in a cohort sampled during active COVID-19.

The V and J genes are TRBV18 and TRBJ2-7; 7 bases map to TRBD1. The V and J ends lost 1 base and 4 bases, in that order; junction bases with no gene match: 4. CDR3 length equals 14 residues. Germline assignment: CDR1 KGHSH and CDR2 LQKENI. The CDR3 region is CASSPQGANYEQYF. DNA of the CDR3: TGTGCCAGCTCACCACAGGGGGCCAATTACGAGCAGTACTTC.

The chain joins TRBV27 to TRBJ1-1, with 9 positions matching TRBD1. The CDR3 covers 19 residues. CDR1 is MNHEY, CDR2 SMNVEV, per germline (reference sequence). The trim removed 4 bases at V and 5 bases at J, leaving 20 bases unmatched. CDR3 nucleotide sequence: TGTGCCAGCAGTTGGATAAAAAGGCCACTTGGGACAGGGAAAACTGAAGCTTTCTTT. Translation: CASSWIKRPLGTGKTEAFF.

V gene TRBV6-5 combines with J gene TRBJ2-7; D gene ambiguous. V dropped 2 bases and J dropped 0 bases, with 14 bases sitting between them. The length of the CDR3 is 16 residues. Germline lookup yields CDR1 MNHEY and CDR2 SVGAGI. This CDR3 reads CASSYKYGGGSYEQYF. The CDR3 DNA is TGTGCCAGCAGTTACAAGTACGGTGGCGGCTCCTACGAGCAGTACTTC.

This sequence joins TRBV7-9 and TRBJ2-7; 8 bases are a match to TRBD2. The length of the CDR3 is 17 residues. Germline loops: CDR1 SEHNR, CDR2 FQNEAQ (reference sequence). With V trimmed by 1 base and J by 2 bases, 10 bases remained unmatched. The DNA for the CDR3 is TGTGCCAGCAGCTTAGGGTCTAGCGGGCTGGGGGCCTACGAGCAGTACTTC. The encoded protein is CASSLGSSGLGAYEQYF.

The chain recombines TRBV28 with TRBJ1-2; no definite D call. V was shortened by 2 bases and J by 6 bases, with 7 bases between the two germline ends. Germline V gene sequence: CDR1 MDHEN, CDR2 SYDVKM. The CDR3 runs 12 residues. The CDR3 reads CASSLRGHGYTF. CDR3 DNA: TGTGCCAGCAGTTTAAGAGGGCATGGCTACACCTTC.

V gene TRBV5-1 combines with J gene TRBJ1-6, with 11 bases matching TRBD1. Germline V gene data show CDR1 as SGHRS and CDR2 as YFSETQ. This CDR3 region has 13 residues. Losses at the gene ends were 8 bases for V and 7 bases for J; bases not matched to a gene: 2. The DNA for the CDR3 is TGCGCCAGTCGGGACAGGGGGAATTCACCCCTCCACTTT. Its protein product is CASRDRGNSPLHF.

This rearrangement joins TRBV6-5 to TRBJ2-7; 7 bases line up with TRBD1. Germline-derived CDR1 and CDR2 are MNHEY and SVGAGI. The trim removed 6 bases at V and 1 base at J, leaving 6 bases unmatched. The CDR3 contains 14 residues. For the CDR3, the DNA is TGTGCCAGCAGAAGGACAGGCCCTTCCTACGAGCAGTACTTC. Encoded protein: CASRRTGPSYEQYF.

This clone was counted a few times. The rearrangement links TRBV28 to TRBJ1-1; D gene unclear. The germline gives CDR1 MDHEN, CDR2 SYDVKM. This CDR3 spans 13 amino acids. Trimming left V 3 bases short and J 5 bases short, with 10 bases between. CDR3 protein: CASSFKSLTEAFF. The CDR3, as DNA: TGTGCCAGCAGTTTTAAGAGTCTGACTGAAGCTTTCTTT.

The rearrangement uses TRBV4-1 and TRBJ2-7, with TRBD2 identical over 9 bases. This CDR3 contains 16 residues. Losses at the gene ends were 1 base for V and 8 bases for J; bases not matched to a gene: 12. CDR1 and CDR2 (germline): MGHRA, YSYEKL. The DNA for the CDR3 is TGCGCCAGCAGCCAAGGGACCGGGACTAGCCTAGACCAGCAGTACTTC. It is translated as CASSQGTGTSLDQQYF.

This clone was seen repeatedly, ten times or more. The chain links TRBV7-2 to TRBJ2-7; 9 positions match TRBD1. CDR1 is SGHTA and CDR2 is FQGNSA in the germline V gene. The CDR3 is 17 amino acids. The V segment lost 4 bases and the J segment 5 bases; nucleotides outside the gene matches: 15. Here the CDR3 DNA reads TGTGCCAGCAGCTCGGCCGAAGACAGGGGGTTTCCTAACGAGCAGTACTTC. It codes for CASSSAEDRGFPNEQYF.

The chain recombines TRBV7-2 with TRBJ2-3, with D possibly being TRBD2 (6 bases). Trimming shortened V by 5 bases and J by 1 base, and 13 bases separated the two germline ends. The CDR3 loop spans 15 amino acids. The germline V gene has CDR1 SGHTA and CDR2 FQGNSA. The chain's CDR3 is CASSNRGAGTDTQYF. CDR3 bases: TGTGCCAGCAGCAACCGCGGGGCAGGCACAGATACGCAGTATTTT.

The V gene is TRBV7-8, the J gene TRBJ1-5; 9 bases are shared with TRBD1. The germline gives CDR1 SGHVS, CDR2 FQNEAQ. Trimming took 4 bases from V and 3 from J; bases not matched to a gene: 10. The CDR3 contains 17 residues. The CDR3 loop is CASSSTLQGAINQPQHF. CDR3 nucleotides: TGTGCCAGCAGCTCCACCTTACAGGGGGCAATCAATCAGCCCCAGCATTTT. Filled out from reference TRBV7-8 and TRBJ1-5, the complete variable domain reads GAGVSQSPRYKVAKRGQDVALRCDPISGHVSLFWYQQALGQGPEFLTYFQNEAQLDKSGLPSDRFFAERPEGSVSTLKIQRTQQEDSAVYLCASSSTLQGAINQPQHFGDGTRLSIL.

This chain links TRBV19 with TRBJ2-3, with a weak D call TRBD1 (7 bases). With 5 bases removed from V and 4 bases from J, the gap between germline ends came to 13 bases. Germline values: CDR1 LNHDA, CDR2 SQIVND (reference sequence). The CDR3 is 14 amino acids. CDR3 in amino acids: CASSAGQFSDTQYF. The CDR3 DNA reads TGTGCCAGTAGTGCGGGACAGTTCTCAGATACGCAGTATTTT. Filled out from reference TRBV19 and TRBJ2-3, the complete variable domain reads DGGITQSPKYLFRKEGQNVTLSCEQNLNHDAMYWYRQDPGQGLRLIYYSQIVNDFQKGDIAEGYSVSREKKESFPLTVTSAQKNPTAFYLCASSAGQFSDTQYFGPGTRLTVL.

The gene calls are TRBV5-1 and TRBJ1-1; 7 bases align to TRBD1. The ends lost 4 bases at V and 11 bases at J; junction bases unmatched: 14. Germline lookup yields CDR1 SGHRS and CDR2 YFSETQ. The CDR3 has 14 amino acids. The CDR3 DNA reads TGCGCCAGCAGCGAATCTCAGGGGACAGCTCAGGCTTTCTTT. It encodes CASSESQGTAQAFF.